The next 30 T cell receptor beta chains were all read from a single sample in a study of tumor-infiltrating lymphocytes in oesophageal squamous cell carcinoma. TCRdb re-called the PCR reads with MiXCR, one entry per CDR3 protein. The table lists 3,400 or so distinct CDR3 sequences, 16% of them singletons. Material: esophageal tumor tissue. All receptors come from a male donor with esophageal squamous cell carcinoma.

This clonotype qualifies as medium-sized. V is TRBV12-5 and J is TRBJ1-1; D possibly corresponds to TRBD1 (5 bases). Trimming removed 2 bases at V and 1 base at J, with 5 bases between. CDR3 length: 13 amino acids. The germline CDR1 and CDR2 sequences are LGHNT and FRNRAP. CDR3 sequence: CASGLTGNTEAFF. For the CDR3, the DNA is TGTGCTAGTGGTTTGACAGGGAACACTGAAGCTTTCTTT. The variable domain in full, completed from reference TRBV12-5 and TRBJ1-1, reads DARVTQTPRHKVTEMGQEVTMRCQPILGHNTVFWYRQTMMQGLELLAYFRNRAPLDDSGMPKDRFSAEMPDATLATLKIQPSEPRDSAVYFCASGLTGNTEAFFGQGTRLTVV.

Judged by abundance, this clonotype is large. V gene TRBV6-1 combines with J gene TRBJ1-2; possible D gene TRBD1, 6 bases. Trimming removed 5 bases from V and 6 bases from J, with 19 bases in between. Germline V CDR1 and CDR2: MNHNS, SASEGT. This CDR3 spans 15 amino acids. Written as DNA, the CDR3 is TGTGCCAGCAGTTTAAAAACAGGGTCGACTAATGGCTACACCTTC. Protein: CASSLKTGSTNGYTF.

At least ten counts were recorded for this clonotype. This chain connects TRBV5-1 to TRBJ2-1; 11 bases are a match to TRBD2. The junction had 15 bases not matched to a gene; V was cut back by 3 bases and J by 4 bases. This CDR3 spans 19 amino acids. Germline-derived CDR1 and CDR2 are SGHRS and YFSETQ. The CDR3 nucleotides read TGCGCCAGCAGCTCCGGGCTAGCGGGGGGAAGATCGGTGTACAATGAGCAGTTCTTC. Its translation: CASSSGLAGGRSVYNEQFF.

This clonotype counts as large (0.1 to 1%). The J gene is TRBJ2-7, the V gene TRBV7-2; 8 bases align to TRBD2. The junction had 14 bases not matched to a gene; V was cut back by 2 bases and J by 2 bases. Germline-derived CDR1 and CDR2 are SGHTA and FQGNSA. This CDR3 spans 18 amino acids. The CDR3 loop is CASSLRGRGAPVAYEQYF. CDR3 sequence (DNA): TGTGCCAGCAGCTTACGAGGGCGGGGGGCGCCCGTTGCCTACGAGCAGTACTTC. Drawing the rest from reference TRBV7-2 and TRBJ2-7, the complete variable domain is GAGVSQSPSNKVTEKGKDVELRCDPISGHTALYWYRQSLGQGLEFLIYFQGNSAPDKSGLPSDRFSAERTGGSVSTLTIQRTQQEDSAVYLCASSLRGRGAPVAYEQYFGPGTRLTVT.

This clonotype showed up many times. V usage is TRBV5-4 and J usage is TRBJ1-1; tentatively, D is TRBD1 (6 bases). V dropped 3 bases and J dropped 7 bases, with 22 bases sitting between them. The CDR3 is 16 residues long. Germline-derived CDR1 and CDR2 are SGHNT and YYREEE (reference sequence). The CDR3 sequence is CASSSLAQTGRIEAFF. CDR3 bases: TGTGCCAGCAGCTCCTTGGCCCAAACAGGGCGCATTGAAGCTTTCTTT.

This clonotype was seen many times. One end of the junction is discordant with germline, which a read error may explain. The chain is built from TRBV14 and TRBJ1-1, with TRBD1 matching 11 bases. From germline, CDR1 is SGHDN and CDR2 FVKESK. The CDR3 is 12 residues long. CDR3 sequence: CASSLGQGERIF. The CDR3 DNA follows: TGTGCCAGCAGCCTGGGACAGGGGGAAAGGATCTTT.

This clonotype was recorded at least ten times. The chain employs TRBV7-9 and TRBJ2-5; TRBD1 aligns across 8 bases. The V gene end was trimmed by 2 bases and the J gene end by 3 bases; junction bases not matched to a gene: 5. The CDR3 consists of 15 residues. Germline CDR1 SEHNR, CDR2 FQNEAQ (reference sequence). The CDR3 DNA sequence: TGTGCCAGCAGCTTATCCTGGACAGGGAAAGAGACCCAGTACTTC. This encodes CASSLSWTGKETQYF. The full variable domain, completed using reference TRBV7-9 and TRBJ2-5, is DTGVSQNPRHKITKRGQNVTFRCDPISEHNRLYWYRQTLGQGPEFLTYFQNEAQLEKSRLLSDRFSAERPKGSFSTLEIQRTEQGDSAMYLCASSLSWTGKETQYFGPGTRLLVL.

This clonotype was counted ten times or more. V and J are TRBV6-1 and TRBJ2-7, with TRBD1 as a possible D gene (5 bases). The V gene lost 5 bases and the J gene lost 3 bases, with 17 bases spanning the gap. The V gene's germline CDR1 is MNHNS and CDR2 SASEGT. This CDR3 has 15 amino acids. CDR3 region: CASSPGQATVYEQYF. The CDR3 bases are TGTGCCAGCAGTCCAGGACAAGCAACGGTCTACGAGCAGTACTTC.

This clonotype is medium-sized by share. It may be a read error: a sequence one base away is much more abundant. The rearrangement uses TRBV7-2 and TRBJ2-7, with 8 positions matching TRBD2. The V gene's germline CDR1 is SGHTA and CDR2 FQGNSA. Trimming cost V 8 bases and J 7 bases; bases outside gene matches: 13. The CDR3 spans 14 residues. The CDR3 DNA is TGTGCCAGCGATCCGGGGGGGGGCTACAATGAGCAGTACTTC. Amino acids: CASDPGGGYNEQYF.

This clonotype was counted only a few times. CDR3 sequence (DNA): TGTGCCAGCAGCTTGGTCGGCAGGGCCACCGGGGAGCTGTTTTTT. Protein sequence: CASSLVGRATGELFF. The genes are TRBV5-4 and TRBJ2-2; possibly TRBD1 for D (5 bases). Trimming stripped 0 bases from V and 4 bases from J, with 10 bases between. There are 15 residues in the CDR3. Germline V CDR1 and CDR2: SGHNT, YYREEE (reference sequence).

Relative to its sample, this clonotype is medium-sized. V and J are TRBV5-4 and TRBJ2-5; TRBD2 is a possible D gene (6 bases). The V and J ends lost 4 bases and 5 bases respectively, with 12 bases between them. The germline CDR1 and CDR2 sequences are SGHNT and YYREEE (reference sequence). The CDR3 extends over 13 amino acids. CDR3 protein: CASSTASEETQYF. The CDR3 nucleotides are TGTGCCAGCAGCACCGCTAGCGAGGAGACCCAGTACTTC.

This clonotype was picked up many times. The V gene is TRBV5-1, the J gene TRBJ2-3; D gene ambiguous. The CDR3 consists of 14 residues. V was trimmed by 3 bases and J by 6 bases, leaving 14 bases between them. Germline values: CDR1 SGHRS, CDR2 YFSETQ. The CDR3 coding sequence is TGCGCCAGCAGCTCCCCGGGCCCCTGGGATACGCAGTATTTT. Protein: CASSSPGPWDTQYF.

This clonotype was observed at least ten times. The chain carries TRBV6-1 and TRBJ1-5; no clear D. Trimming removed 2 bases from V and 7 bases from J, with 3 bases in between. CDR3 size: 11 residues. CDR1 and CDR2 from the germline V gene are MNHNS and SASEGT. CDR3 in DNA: TGTGCCAGCAGTGAACGGCAGCCCCAGCATTTT. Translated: CASSERQPQHF.

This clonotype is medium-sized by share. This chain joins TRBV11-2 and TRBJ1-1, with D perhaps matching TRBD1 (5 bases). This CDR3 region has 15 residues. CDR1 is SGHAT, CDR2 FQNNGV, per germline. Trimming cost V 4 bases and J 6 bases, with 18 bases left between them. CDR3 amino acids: CASSSWGRENPEAFF. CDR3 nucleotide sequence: TGTGCCAGCAGCTCCTGGGGCAGGGAAAATCCTGAAGCTTTCTTT.

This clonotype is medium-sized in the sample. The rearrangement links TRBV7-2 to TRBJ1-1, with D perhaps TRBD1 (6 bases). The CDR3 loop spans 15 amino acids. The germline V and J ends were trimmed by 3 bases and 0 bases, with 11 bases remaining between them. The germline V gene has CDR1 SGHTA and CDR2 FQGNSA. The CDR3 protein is CASSFSDRLNTEAFF. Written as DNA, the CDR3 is TGTGCCAGCAGCTTCTCGGACAGACTGAACACTGAAGCTTTCTTT.

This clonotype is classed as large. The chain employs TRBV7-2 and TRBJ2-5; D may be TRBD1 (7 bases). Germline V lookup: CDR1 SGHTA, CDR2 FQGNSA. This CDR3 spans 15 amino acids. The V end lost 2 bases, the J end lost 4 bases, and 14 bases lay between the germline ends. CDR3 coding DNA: TGTGCCAGCAGCTTAAGACAGGGAGGTGTAGAGACCCAGTACTTC. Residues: CASSLRQGGVETQYF.

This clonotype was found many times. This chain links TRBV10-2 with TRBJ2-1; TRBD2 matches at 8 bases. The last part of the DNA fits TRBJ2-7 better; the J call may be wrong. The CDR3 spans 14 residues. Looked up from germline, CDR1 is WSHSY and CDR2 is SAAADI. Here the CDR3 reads CASSRPGGNYEQYF. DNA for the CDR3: TGCGCCAGCAGCAGGCCGGGGGGGAACTACGAGCAGTACTTC.

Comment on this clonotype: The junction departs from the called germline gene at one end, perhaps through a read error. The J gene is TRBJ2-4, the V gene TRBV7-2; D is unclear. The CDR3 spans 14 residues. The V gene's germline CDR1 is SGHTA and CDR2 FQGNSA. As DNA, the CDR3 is TGTGCCAGTAGCCGGAACAGACCCAACACTGAAGCTTTCTTC. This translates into CASSRNRPNTEAFF.

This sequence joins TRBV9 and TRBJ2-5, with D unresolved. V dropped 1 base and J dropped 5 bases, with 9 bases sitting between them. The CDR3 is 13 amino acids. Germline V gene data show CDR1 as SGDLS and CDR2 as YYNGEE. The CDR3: CASSVQATETQYF. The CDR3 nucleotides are TGTGCCAGCAGCGTACAGGCAACGGAGACCCAGTACTTC.

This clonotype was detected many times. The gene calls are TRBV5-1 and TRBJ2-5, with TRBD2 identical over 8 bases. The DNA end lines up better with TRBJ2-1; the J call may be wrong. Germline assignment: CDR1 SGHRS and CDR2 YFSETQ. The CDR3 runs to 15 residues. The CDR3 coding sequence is TGCGCCAGCAGCTTGGGGCGGGGGGCCGACAATGAGCAGTTCTTC. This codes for CASSLGRGADNEQFF.

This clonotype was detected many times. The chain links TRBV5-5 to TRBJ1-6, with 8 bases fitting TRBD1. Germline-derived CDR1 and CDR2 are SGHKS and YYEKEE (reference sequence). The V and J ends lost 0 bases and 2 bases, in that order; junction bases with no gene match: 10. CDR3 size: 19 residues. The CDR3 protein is CASSLGQGARGTYNSPLHF. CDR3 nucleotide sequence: TGTGCCAGCAGCTTGGGGCAGGGGGCGCGGGGGACCTATAATTCACCCCTCCACTTT.

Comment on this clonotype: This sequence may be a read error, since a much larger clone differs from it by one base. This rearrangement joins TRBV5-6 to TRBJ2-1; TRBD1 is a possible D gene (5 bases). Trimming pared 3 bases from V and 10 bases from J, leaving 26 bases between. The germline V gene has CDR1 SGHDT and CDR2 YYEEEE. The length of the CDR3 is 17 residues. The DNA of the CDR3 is TGTGCCAGCAGCTCCTCCGTGGGGCAGGGCCGATGGGGCGAGCAGTTCTTC. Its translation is CASSSSVGQGRWGEQFF.

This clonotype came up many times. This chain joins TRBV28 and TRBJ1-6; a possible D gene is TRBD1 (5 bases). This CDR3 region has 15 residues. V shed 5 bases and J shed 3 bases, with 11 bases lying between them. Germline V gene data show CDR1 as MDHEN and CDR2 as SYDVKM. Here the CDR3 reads CASSTGPGYNSPLHF. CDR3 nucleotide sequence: TGTGCCAGCAGTACAGGCCCAGGCTATAATTCACCCCTCCACTTT.

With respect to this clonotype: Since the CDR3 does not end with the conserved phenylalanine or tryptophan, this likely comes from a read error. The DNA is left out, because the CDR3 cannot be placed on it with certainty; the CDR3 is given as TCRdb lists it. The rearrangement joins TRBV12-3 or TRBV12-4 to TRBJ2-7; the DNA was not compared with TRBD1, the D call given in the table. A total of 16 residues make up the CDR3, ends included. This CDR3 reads CASSPWTGGYGYTFGS.

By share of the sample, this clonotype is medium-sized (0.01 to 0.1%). The CDR3 region has the DNA TGTGCCACCAGCGGATCACAAGAGACCCAGTACTTC. It specifies CATSGSQETQYF. The chain couples TRBV24-1 to TRBJ2-5; D uncertain. Germline lookup yields CDR1 KGHDR and CDR2 SFDVKD. Trimming took off 7 bases at V and 2 bases at J, with 7 bases between the two ends. The CDR3 runs to 12 residues.

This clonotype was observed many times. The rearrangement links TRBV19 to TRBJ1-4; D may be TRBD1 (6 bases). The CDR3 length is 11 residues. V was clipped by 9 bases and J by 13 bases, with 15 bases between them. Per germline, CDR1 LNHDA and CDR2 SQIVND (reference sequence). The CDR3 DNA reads TGTGCCAGCAGGGGCGAACATTCACTGTTTTTT. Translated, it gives CASRGEHSLFF.

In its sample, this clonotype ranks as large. Written as DNA, the CDR3 is TGTGCCAGCACCCCTCGGGGGATCTACGAGCAGTACTTC. Protein product: CASTPRGIYEQYF. The chain is built from TRBV7-9 and TRBJ2-7, with a tentative D call TRBD2 (6 bases). The CDR3 spans 13 residues. The germline CDR1 and CDR2 sequences are SEHNR and FQNEAQ (reference sequence). Trimming removed 7 bases from V and 3 bases from J, with 13 bases in between. The full variable domain, rest sourced from reference TRBV7-9 and TRBJ2-7, is DTGVSQNPRHKITKRGQNVTFRCDPISEHNRLYWYRQTLGQGPEFLTYFQNEAQLEKSRLLSDRFSAERPKGSFSTLEIQRTEQGDSAMYLCASTPRGIYEQYFGPGTRLTVT.

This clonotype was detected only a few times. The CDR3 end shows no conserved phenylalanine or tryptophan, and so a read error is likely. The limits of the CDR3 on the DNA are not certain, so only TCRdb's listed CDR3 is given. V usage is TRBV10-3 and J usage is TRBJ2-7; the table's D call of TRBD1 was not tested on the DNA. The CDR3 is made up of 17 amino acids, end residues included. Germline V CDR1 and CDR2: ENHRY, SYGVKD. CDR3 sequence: CAISEGTGGWYGYTFGS.

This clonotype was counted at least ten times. The DNA for the CDR3 is TGTGCCAGTAGTACAGCCGCGACAGTTTTGATCGATTCACCCCTCCACTTT. Translating gives CASSTAATVLIDSPLHF. The V and J genes are TRBV19 and TRBJ1-6; the D gene is possibly TRBD1 (5 bases). CDR3 length equals 17 residues. Looked up from germline, CDR1 is LNHDA and CDR2 is SQIVND (reference sequence). Trimming removed 4 bases at V and 8 bases at J, with 21 bases between.

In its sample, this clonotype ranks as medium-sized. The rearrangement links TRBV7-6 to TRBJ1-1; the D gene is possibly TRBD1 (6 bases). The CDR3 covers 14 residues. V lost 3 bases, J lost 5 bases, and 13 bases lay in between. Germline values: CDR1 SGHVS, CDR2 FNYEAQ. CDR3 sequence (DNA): TGTGCCAGCAGCTTGGGGGGCGCGGGGACTGAAGCTTTCTTT. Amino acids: CASSLGGAGTEAFF.